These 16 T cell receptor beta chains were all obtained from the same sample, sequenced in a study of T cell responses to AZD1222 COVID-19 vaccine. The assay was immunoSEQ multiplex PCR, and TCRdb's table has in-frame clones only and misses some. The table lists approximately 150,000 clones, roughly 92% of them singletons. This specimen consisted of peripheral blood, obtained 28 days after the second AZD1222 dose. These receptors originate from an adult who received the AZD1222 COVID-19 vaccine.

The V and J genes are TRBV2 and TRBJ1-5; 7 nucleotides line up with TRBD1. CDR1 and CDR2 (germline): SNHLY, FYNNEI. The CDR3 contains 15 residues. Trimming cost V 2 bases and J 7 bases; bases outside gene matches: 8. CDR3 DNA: TGTGCCAGCAGTGAAATCGGGGGCAGGGGGCAGCCCCAGCATTTT. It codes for CASSEIGGRGQPQHF.

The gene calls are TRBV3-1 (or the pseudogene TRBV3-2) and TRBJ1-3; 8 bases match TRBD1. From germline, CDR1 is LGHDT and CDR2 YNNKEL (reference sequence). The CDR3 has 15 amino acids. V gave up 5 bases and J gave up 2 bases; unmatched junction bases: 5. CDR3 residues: CASSYQGATGNTIYF. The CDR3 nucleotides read TGTGCCAGCAGCTACCAGGGGGCTACTGGAAACACCATATATTTT.

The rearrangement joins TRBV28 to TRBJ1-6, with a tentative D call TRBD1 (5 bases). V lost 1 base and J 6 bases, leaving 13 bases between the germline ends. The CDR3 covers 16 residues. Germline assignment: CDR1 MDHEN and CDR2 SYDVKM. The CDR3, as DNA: TGTGCCAGCAGTTTATTAGCAGGGTGGGGTAATTCACCCCTCCACTTT. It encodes CASSLLAGWGNSPLHF.

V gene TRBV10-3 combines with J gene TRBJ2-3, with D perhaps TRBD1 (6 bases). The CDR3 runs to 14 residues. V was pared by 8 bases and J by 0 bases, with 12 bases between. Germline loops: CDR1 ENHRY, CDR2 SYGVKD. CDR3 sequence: CAIGPDRSTDTQYF. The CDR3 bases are TGTGCCATCGGACCGGACAGAAGCACAGATACGCAGTATTTT.

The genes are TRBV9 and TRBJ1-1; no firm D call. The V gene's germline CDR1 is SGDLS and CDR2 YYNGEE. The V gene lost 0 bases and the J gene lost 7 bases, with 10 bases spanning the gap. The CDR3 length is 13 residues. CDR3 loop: CASSVAGESEAFF. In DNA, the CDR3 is TGTGCCAGCAGCGTAGCAGGTGAAAGTGAAGCTTTCTTT.

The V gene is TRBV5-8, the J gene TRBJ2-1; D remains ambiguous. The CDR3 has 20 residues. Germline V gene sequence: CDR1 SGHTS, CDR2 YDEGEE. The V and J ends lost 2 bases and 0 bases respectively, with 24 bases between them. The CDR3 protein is CASSFIRGQSMRGSYNEQFF. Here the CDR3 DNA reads TGTGCCAGCAGCTTTATCCGAGGCCAGTCTATGCGCGGCTCCTACAATGAGCAGTTCTTC.

This chain's CDR3 is CASSMGDGYSNQPQHF. CDR3 coding DNA: TGTGCCAGTAGTATGGGGGACGGATATAGCAATCAGCCCCAGCATTTT. The V call is TRBV19, the J call TRBJ1-5; D is possibly TRBD1 (5 bases). The length of the CDR3 is 16 residues. V lost 3 bases and J 0 bases, leaving 12 bases between the germline ends. Germline V CDR1 and CDR2: LNHDA, SQIVND (reference sequence).

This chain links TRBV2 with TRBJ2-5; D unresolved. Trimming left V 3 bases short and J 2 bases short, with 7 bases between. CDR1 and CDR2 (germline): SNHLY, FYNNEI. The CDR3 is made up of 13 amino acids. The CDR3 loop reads CASSDRFQETQYF. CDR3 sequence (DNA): TGTGCCAGCAGTGATCGATTTCAAGAGACCCAGTACTTC.

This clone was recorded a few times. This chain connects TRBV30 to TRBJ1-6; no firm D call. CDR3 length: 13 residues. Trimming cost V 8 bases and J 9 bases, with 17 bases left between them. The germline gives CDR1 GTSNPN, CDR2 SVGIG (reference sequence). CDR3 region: CARESADGSPLHF. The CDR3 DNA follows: TGTGCCCGGGAGTCCGCAGACGGTTCACCCCTCCACTTT.

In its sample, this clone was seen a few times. The DNA of the CDR3 is TGTGCCAGCAGCCCCCGAGGGGGGGCCCGGGAGCTGGAGACCCAGTACTTC. This translates into CASSPRGGARELETQYF. The J gene is TRBJ2-5, the V gene TRBV3-1 (or the pseudogene TRBV3-2); weak D call: TRBD2 (7 bases). V was pared by 4 bases and J by 5 bases, with 23 bases between. The CDR3 length is 17 residues. CDR1 and CDR2 (germline): LGHDT, YNNKEL (reference sequence).

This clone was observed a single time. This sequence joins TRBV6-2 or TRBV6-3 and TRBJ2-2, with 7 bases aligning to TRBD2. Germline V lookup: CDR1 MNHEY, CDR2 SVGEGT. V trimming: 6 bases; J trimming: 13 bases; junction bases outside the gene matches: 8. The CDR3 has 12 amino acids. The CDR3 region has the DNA TGTGCCAGCAGCCGGGGGGTACGGGGGCTGTTTTTT. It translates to CASSRGVRGLFF.

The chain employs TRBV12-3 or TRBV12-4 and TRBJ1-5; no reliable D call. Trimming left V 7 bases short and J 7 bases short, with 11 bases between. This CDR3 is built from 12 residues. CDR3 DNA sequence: TGTGCCAGCACGGAGGGCGGCCAGCCCCAGCATTTT. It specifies CASTEGGQPQHF.

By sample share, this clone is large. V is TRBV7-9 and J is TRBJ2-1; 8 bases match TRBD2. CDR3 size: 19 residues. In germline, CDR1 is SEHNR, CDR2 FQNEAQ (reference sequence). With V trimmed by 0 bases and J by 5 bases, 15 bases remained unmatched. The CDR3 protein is CASSLALRVAGGPNNEQFF. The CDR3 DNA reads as TGTGCCAGCAGCTTAGCGCTAAGGGTGGCGGGGGGCCCAAACAATGAGCAGTTCTTC.

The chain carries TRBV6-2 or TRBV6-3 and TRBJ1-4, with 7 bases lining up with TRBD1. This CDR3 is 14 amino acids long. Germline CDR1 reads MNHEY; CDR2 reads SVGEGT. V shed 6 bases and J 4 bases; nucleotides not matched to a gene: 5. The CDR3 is CASSFGQVNEKLFF. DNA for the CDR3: TGTGCCAGCAGCTTCGGACAGGTTAATGAAAAACTGTTTTTT.

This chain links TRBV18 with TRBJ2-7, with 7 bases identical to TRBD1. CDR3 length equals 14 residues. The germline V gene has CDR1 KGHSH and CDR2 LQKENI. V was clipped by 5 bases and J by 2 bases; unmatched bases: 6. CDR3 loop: CASSSYDRAYEQYV. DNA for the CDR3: TGTGCCAGCTCATCATACGACAGGGCCTACGAGCAGTACGTC.

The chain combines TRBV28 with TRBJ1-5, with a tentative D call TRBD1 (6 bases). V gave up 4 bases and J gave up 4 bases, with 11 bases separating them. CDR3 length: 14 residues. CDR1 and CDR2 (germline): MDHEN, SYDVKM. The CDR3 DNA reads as TGTGCCAGCAGTTCCGGGCAGGGGAATCAGCCCCAGCATTTT. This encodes CASSSGQGNQPQHF.